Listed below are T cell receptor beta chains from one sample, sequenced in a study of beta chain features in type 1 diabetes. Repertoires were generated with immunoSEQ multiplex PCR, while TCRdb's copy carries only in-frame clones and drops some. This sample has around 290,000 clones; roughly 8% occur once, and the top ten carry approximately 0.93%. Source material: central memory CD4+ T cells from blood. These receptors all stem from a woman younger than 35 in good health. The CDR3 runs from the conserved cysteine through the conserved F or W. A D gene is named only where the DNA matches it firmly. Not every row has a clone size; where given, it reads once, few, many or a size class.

TGTGCCAGCAGTGAACCGAACATGGGCGGGATGAACACTGAAGCTTTCTTT CASSEPNMGGMNTEAFF TRBJ1-1 few NA TRBV25-1
TGTGCCAGCAGCTTGAATCAGGGACATTATGGCTACACCTTC CASSLNQGHYGYTF TRBJ1-2 NA NA TRBV11-2
TGTGCCAGCAGCGCCTGGAGCAGCTACGAGCAGTACTTC CASSAWSSYEQYF TRBJ2-7 many NA TRBV7-2
TGTGCCAGTAGTATCCGAACAATGAGACAGGGGAACTATGGCTACACCTTC CASSIRTMRQGNYGYTF TRBJ1-2 few TRBD1 TRBV19
TGTGCCAGCAGTTCGACAGGGACCTATGGCTACACCTTC CASSSTGTYGYTF TRBJ1-2 few TRBD1 TRBV27
TGTGCCAGCAGCTTAGCGCTTCCTCAATCAAATACGCAGTATTTT CASSLALPQSNTQYF TRBJ2-3 NA NA TRBV7-9
TGTGCCAGCAGTCCAAGTAACTATGGCTACACCTTC CASSPSNYGYTF TRBJ1-2 few NA TRBV6-5
TGCGCCAGCAGCTTGGATCTAGCGGGGGTCAATGAGCAGTTCTTC CASSLDLAGVNEQFF TRBJ2-1 few TRBD2 TRBV5-1
TGTGCCAGCAGCAAAAGGATGGGACTAGCGGAAGATACGCAGTATTTT CASSKRMGLAEDTQYF TRBJ2-3 NA TRBD2 TRBV5-6
TGTGCCAGCTCACCGGGAAACCAGGATGAAAAACTGTTTTTT CASSPGNQDEKLFF TRBJ1-4 few NA TRBV18
TGTGCCGCCATCTCCAAGGGGGCGGGTAATTCACCCCTCCACTTT CAAISKGAGNSPLHF TRBJ1-6 few TRBD1 TRBV28
TGTGCCAGCAGCCAAGATATAGGCCCCCCAGCCCAGTACTTC CASSQDIGPPAQYF TRBJ2-5 NA NA TRBV4-2
TGTGCCAGCAGGAGGGCAGTAACTGAAGCTTTCTTT CASRRAVTEAFF TRBJ1-1 few NA TRBV6-1
TGCGCCAGCAGCTTACAGGGACTGAACTATGGCTACACCTTC CASSLQGLNYGYTF TRBJ1-2 NA NA TRBV5-1
TGTGCCAGCTCGGCCCAGGGAGGCGTATCACCCCTCCACTTT CASSAQGGVSPLHF TRBJ1-6 NA NA TRBV7-3
TGTGCTAGTGGTGGACAGGGCGTTCTCTACGAGCAGTACTTC CASGGQGVLYEQYF TRBJ2-7 NA TRBD1 TRBV12-5
TGTGCCAGCAGCCTCCGGGACAAATACAATGAGCAGTTCTTC CASSLRDKYNEQFF TRBJ2-1 NA NA TRBV9
TGCAGCCCGTGGGCAGGGAGGGGAGAGACCCAGTACTTC CSPWAGRGETQYF TRBJ2-5 NA TRBD2 TRBV29-1
TGTGCCAGCAGCGCTGCTGGGGCCAACGTCCTGACTTTC CASSAAGANVLTF TRBJ2-6 many NA TRBV7-9
TGTGCCAGCAGCTTTGGGGGGGACACTGAAGCTTTCTTT CASSFGGDTEAFF TRBJ1-1 NA NA TRBV7-6
TGTGCCAGCAGCCCGATAGGACTAGCCAGCACAGATACGCAGTATTTT CASSPIGLASTDTQYF TRBJ2-3 NA TRBD2 TRBV7-6
TGTGCCAGCAGCGCGCACGGGATCAGTTCGAAAGAGACCCAGTACTTC CASSAHGISSKETQYF TRBJ2-5 NA NA TRBV9